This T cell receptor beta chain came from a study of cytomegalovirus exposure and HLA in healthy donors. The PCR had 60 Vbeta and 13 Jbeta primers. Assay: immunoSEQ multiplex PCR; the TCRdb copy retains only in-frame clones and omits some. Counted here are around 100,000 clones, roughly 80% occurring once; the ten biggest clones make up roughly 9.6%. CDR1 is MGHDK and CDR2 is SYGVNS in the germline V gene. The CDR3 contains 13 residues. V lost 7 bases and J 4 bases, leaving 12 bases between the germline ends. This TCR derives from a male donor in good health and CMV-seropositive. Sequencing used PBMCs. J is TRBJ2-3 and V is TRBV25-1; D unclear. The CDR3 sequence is CASMTEKSDTQYF. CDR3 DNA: TGTGCCAGCATGACGGAGAAGTCAGATACGCAGTATTTT.